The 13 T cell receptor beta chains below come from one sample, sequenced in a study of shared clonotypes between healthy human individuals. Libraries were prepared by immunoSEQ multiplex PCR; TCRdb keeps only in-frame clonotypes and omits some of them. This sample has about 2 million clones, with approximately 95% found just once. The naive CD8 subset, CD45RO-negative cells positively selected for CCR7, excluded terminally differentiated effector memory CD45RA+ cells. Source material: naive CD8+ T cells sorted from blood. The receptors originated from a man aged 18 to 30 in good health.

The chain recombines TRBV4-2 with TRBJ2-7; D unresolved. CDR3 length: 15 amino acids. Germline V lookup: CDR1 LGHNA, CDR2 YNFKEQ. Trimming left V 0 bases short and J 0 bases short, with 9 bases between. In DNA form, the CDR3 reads TGTGCCAGCAGCCAAGAGCTTTTGAGCTCCTACGAGCAGTACTTC. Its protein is CASSQELLSSYEQYF.

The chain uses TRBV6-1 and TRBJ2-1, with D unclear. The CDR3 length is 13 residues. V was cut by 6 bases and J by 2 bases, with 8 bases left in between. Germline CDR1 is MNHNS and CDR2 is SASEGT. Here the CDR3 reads CASSRLTYNEQFF. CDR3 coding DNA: TGTGCCAGCAGCCGGCTGACCTACAATGAGCAGTTCTTC.

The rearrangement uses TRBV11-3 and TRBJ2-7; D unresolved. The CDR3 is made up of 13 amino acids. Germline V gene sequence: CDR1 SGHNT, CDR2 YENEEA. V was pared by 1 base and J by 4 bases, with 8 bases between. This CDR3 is CASSLAREYEQYF. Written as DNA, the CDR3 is TGTGCCAGCAGCTTAGCGAGAGAGTACGAGCAGTACTTC.

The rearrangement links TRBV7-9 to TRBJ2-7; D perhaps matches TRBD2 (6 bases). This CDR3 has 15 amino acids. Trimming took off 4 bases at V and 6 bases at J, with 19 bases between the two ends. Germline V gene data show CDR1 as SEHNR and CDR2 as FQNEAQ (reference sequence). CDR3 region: CASSSPEGGMAEQYF. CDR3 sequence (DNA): TGTGCCAGCAGCTCCCCTGAGGGCGGGATGGCCGAGCAGTACTTC.

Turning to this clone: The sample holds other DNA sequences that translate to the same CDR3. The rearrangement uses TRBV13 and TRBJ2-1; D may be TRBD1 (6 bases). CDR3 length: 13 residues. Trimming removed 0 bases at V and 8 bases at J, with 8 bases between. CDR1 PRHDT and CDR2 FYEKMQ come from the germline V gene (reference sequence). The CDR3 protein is CASSLGRGDEQFF. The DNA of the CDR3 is TGTGCCAGCAGCTTAGGCAGGGGCGATGAGCAGTTCTTC. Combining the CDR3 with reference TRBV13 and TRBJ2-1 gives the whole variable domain AAGVIQSPRHLIKEKRETATLKCYPIPRHDTVYWYQQGPGQDPQFLISFYEKMQSDKGSIPDRFSAQQFSDYHSELNMSSLELGDSALYFCASSLGRGDEQFFGPGTRLTVL.

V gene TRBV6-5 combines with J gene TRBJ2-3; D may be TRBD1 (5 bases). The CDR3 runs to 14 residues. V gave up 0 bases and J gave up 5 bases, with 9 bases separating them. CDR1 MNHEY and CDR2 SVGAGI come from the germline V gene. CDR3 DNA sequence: TGTGCCAGCAGTTACTCGACAGAAGGAGATACGCAGTATTTT. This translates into CASSYSTEGDTQYF.

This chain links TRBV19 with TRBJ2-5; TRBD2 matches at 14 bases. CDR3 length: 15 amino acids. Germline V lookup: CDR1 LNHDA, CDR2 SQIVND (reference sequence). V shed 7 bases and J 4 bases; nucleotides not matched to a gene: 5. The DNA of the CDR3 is TGTGCCAGTACCTGGACTAGCGGGGGGTCAGAGACCCAGTACTTC. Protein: CASTWTSGGSETQYF.

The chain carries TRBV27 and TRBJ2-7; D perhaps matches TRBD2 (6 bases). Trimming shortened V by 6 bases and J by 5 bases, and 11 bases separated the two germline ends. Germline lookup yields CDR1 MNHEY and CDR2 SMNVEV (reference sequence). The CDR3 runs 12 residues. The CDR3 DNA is TGTGCCAGCAGGGGGACTGCTGACGAGCAGTACTTC. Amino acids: CASRGTADEQYF.

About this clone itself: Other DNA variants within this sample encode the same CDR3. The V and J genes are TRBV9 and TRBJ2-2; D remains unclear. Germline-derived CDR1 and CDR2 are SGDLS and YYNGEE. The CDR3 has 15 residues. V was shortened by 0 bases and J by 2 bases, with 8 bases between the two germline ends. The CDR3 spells CASSVGLSNTGELFF. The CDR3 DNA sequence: TGTGCCAGCAGCGTAGGGCTCAGCAACACCGGGGAGCTGTTTTTT.

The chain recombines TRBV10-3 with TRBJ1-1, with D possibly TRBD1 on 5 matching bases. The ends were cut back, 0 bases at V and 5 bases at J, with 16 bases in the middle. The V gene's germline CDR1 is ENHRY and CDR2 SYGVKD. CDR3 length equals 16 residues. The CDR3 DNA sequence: TGTGCCATCAGTGAGTCGCTTTGGGGGGGAGGAACTGAAGCTTTCTTT. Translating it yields CAISESLWGGGTEAFF.

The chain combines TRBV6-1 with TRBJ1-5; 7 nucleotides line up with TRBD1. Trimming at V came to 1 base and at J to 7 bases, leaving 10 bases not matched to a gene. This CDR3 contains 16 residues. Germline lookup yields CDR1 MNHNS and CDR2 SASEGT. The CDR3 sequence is CASSEGGTVGWQPQHF. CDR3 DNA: TGTGCCAGCAGTGAAGGGGGGACAGTTGGGTGGCAGCCCCAGCATTTT.

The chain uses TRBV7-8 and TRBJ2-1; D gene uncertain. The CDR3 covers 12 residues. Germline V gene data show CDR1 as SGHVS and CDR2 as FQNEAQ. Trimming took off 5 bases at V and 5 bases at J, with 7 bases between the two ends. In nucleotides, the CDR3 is TGTGCCAGCAGCCCCAATAACAATGAGCAGTTCTTC. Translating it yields CASSPNNNEQFF.

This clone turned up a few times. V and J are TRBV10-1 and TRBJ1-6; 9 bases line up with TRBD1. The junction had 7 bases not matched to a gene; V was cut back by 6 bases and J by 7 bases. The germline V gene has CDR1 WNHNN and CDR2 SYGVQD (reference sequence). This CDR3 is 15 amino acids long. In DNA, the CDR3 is TGCGCCAGCAGCCATCGGACAGGGGAGAATTCACCCCTCCACTTT. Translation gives CASSHRTGENSPLHF.